The 22 T cell receptor beta chains reported below all come from one sample, sequenced in a study of blood T cells in healthy people across ages (dated by TCRdb to between 2014 and 2017). The protocol used for the library was 5' RACE. These reads were obtained on an Illumina HiSeq 2500. A second PCR of about 6 to 11 cycles was run with a J-beta primer mix and a sample-barcoded 5' primer. TCRdb reran the public reads through fastp at Q25 and MiXCR, keeping productive beta chains. Every distinct CDR3 protein forms one entry, paired with its most common genes and DNA. For this sample there are under 2 million distinct CDR3 sequences; about 35% appear just once. The top ten clonotypes cover 11% of the sample. Material: blood. Receptors originate from a young woman in good health.

This clonotype was found a few times. The chain employs TRBV7-3 and TRBJ2-2, with D perhaps TRBD2 (6 bases). The CDR3 contains 14 residues. The V end was cut by 3 bases, the J end by 2 bases, with 7 bases between. Germline V gene sequence: CDR1 SGHTA, CDR2 FQGTGA. The CDR3: CASSFGTNTGELFF. The CDR3 DNA reads as TGTGCCAGCAGCTTCGGGACTAACACCGGGGAGCTGTTTTTT.

The table lists this clonotype with a few counts. This chain joins TRBV27 and TRBJ2-7; 10 positions match TRBD2. The germline gives CDR1 MNHEY, CDR2 SMNVEV (reference sequence). There are 14 residues in the CDR3. V gave up 5 bases and J gave up 3 bases; unmatched junction bases: 4. The CDR3 here is CASSLAGVNYEQYF. CDR3 bases: TGTGCCAGCAGTCTAGCGGGAGTTAACTACGAGCAGTACTTC.

The table lists this clonotype with a count of one. This may be a read error, as it is one base from a much larger clone. The gene calls are TRBV20-1 and TRBJ2-1; D remains unclear. The DNA end lines up better with TRBJ2-7; the J call may be wrong. Germline values: CDR1 DFQATT, CDR2 SNEGSKA (reference sequence). The CDR3 is made up of 13 amino acids. CDR3 sequence (DNA): TGCAGTGCTAGATCCCTAACCTACAATGAGCAGTACTTC. This codes for CSARSLTYNEQYF.

V and J are TRBV6-6 and TRBJ1-1; 9 bases are a match to TRBD1. Germline CDR1 is MNHNY and CDR2 is SVGAGI (reference sequence). The CDR3 runs 15 residues. The V and J ends lost 5 bases and 4 bases, in that order; junction bases with no gene match: 8. The DNA of the CDR3 is TGTGCCAGCAGTGAGACAGGGGGTGGAATCACTGAAGCTTTCTTT. Protein sequence: CASSETGGGITEAFF.

V is TRBV5-4 and J is TRBJ2-1; 9 bases agree with TRBD2. The germline CDR1 and CDR2 sequences are SGHNT and YYREEE (reference sequence). The CDR3 has 18 amino acids. V gave up 1 base and J gave up 0 bases; unmatched junction bases: 8. For the CDR3, the DNA is TGTGCCAGCAGCTTGTGGCTAGCGGGACTCGGCTCCTACAATGAGCAGTTCTTC. Protein product: CASSLWLAGLGSYNEQFF.

The chain couples TRBV20-1 to TRBJ1-1, with D hard to call. Germline V gene sequence: CDR1 DFQATT, CDR2 SNEGSKA (reference sequence). This CDR3 is 9 amino acids long. CDR3 sequence (DNA): TGCAGGGCCCCCGTGGGGGCTTTCTTT. This gives the protein CRAPVGAFF.

This clonotype was found a few times. The V gene is TRBV5-5, the J gene TRBJ1-2; D gene uncertain. Germline values: CDR1 SGHKS, CDR2 YYEKEE (reference sequence). V was pared by 1 base and J by 2 bases, with 12 bases between. The CDR3 sequence is 15 residues long. In DNA, the CDR3 is TGTGCCAGCAGCTTGAGTGTAACGGGGAACTATGGCTACACCTTC. Its translation is CASSLSVTGNYGYTF.

As to this clonotype: Germline and junction disagree at one end, which may indicate a read error. This chain uses TRBV7-9 with TRBJ1-1, with 8 bases identical to TRBD1. Germline assignment: CDR1 SEHNR and CDR2 FQNEAQ (reference sequence). There are 14 residues in the CDR3. CDR3 DNA: TGTGCCAGCAGCGCCCGGACAGGGTACACCGAAGTTTTCTTT. Translating gives CASSARTGYTEVFF.

The chain carries TRBV5-1 and TRBJ2-1; TRBD2 aligns across 8 bases. The CDR3 is made up of 17 amino acids. Germline trimming cut 0 bases from V and 10 bases from J; bases unmatched to any gene: 15. CDR1 SGHRS and CDR2 YFSETQ come from the germline V gene. CDR3 residues: CASSLGDVQRGILEQFF. In DNA form, the CDR3 reads TGCGCCAGCAGCTTGGGGGACGTCCAGCGGGGGATCCTGGAGCAGTTCTTC.

This clonotype was detected a few times. This chain uses TRBV5-1 with TRBJ1-2, with D possibly matching TRBD1 (5 bases). The germline gives CDR1 SGHRS, CDR2 YFSETQ. V lost 0 bases, J lost 2 bases, and 11 bases lay in between. The CDR3 runs to 15 residues. For the CDR3, the DNA is TGCGCCAGCAGCTTGGAGGCAGCAGGGAACTATGGCTACACCTTC. Translated, it gives CASSLEAAGNYGYTF.

The V gene is TRBV6-5, the J gene TRBJ2-3; D perhaps matches TRBD1 (6 bases). V was cut by 5 bases and J by 6 bases, with 9 bases left in between. The CDR3 consists of 12 residues. Germline assignment: CDR1 MNHEY and CDR2 SVGAGI. This CDR3 is CASSDRWDTQYF. The CDR3 DNA sequence: TGTGCCAGCAGTGACAGGTGGGATACGCAGTATTTT.

The chain recombines TRBV12-3 or TRBV12-4 with TRBJ2-7; D remains ambiguous. Trimming took off 6 bases at V and 4 bases at J, with 13 bases between the two ends. CDR3 size: 13 residues. The CDR3 is CASSLRWGYEQYF. The CDR3 nucleotides read TGTGCCAGCAGCTTGAGATGGGGTTACGAGCAGTACTTC.

The table lists this clonotype with a few counts. V is TRBV27 and J is TRBJ2-7, with D tentatively TRBD1 or TRBD2 (6 bases each). This CDR3 has 18 amino acids. Per germline, CDR1 MNHEY and CDR2 SMNVEV (reference sequence). V gave up 0 bases and J gave up 3 bases, with 21 bases separating them. Here the CDR3 DNA reads TGTGCCAGCAGTTTATCGAGGGGGGTTCAGGGTTCTATCTACGAGCAGTACTTC. Translating gives CASSLSRGVQGSIYEQYF.

This clonotype was seen a few times. V gene TRBV5-6 combines with J gene TRBJ1-2; D call uncertain. The V and J ends lost 2 bases and 5 bases respectively, with 7 bases between them. Germline V gene lookup returns CDR1 SGHDT and CDR2 YYEEEE. The CDR3 sequence is 12 residues long. The CDR3: CASSLFQYGYTF. CDR3 nucleotides: TGTGCCAGCAGCTTATTTCAGTATGGCTACACCTTC.

The chain has TRBV6-1 and TRBJ1-2; 11 bases are shared with TRBD1. Germline CDR1 MNHNS, CDR2 SASEGT. Trimming removed 7 bases from V and 7 bases from J; junction bases left unmatched: 11. This CDR3 contains 15 residues. DNA for the CDR3: TGTGCCAGCATCCCTCCCGGACAGGGGGCGTCTGGCTACACCTTC. It encodes CASIPPGQGASGYTF.

There are a few counts of this clonotype. The chain combines TRBV9 with TRBJ2-1; 7 positions agree with TRBD2. V lost 0 bases and J lost 5; bases outside the gene matches: 11. The CDR3 is 17 amino acids. The V gene's germline CDR1 is SGDLS and CDR2 YYNGEE. CDR3 DNA: TGTGCCAGCAGCGTAGGGGGTAGGCGGGAGTTCCACAATGAGCAGTTCTTC. Translation gives CASSVGGRREFHNEQFF.

This clonotype has ten or more counts. V usage is TRBV4-2 and J usage is TRBJ2-7; the match to TRBD2 covers 8 bases. The CDR3 extends over 15 amino acids. V lost 0 bases to trimming and J lost 5 bases; unmatched junction nucleotides: 6. Germline values: CDR1 LGHNA, CDR2 YNFKEQ. Here the CDR3 DNA reads TGTGCCAGCAGCCAAGAATTGGGACTAGGAGACGAGCAGTACTTC. Its translation: CASSQELGLGDEQYF.

The chain recombines TRBV4-2 with TRBJ1-1, with a possible D match to TRBD1 (5 bases). CDR1 and CDR2 from the germline V gene are LGHNA and YNFKEQ. The CDR3 runs 16 residues. V dropped 1 base and J dropped 1 base, with 13 bases sitting between them. CDR3 sequence reads: CASSQVYGHGNTEAFF. As DNA, the CDR3 is TGTGCCAGCAGCCAAGTCTACGGACATGGGAACACTGAAGCTTTCTTT.

This clonotype appeared many times. The chain uses TRBV7-9 and TRBJ2-6; TRBD1 might be the D (5 bases). Trimming left V 1 base short and J 2 bases short, with 6 bases between. Germline V lookup: CDR1 SEHNR, CDR2 FQNEAQ (reference sequence). The CDR3 length is 15 residues. As DNA, the CDR3 is TGTGCCAGCAGCTTAGACAGGACTGGGGCCAACGTCCTGACTTTC. This codes for CASSLDRTGANVLTF.

This clonotype was counted many times. The chain is built from TRBV4-2 and TRBJ2-7, with 9 bases aligning to TRBD1. This CDR3 is built from 15 residues. Trimming removed 3 bases from V and 3 bases from J; junction bases left unmatched: 6. In germline, CDR1 is LGHNA, CDR2 YNFKEQ. CDR3 protein: CASSHADRGNYEQYF. DNA for the CDR3: TGTGCCAGCAGCCACGCGGACAGGGGCAACTACGAGCAGTACTTC.

This clonotype was detected only once. The rearrangement joins TRBV5-6 to TRBJ1-2; the D gene is possibly TRBD1 (6 bases). Looked up from germline, CDR1 is SGHDT and CDR2 is YYEEEE. The V end was cut by 3 bases, the J end by 3 bases, with 15 bases between. CDR3 length: 15 residues. The CDR3 region is CASSSGGGRDYGYTF. Written as DNA, the CDR3 is TGTGCCAGCAGCTCGGGAGGGGGTCGCGACTATGGCTACACCTTC. Complete variable domain (other parts from reference TRBV5-6 and TRBJ1-2): DAGVTQSPTHLIKTRGQQVTLRCSPKSGHDTVSWYQQALGQGPQFIFQYYEEEERQRGNFPDRFSGHQFPNYSSELNVNALLLGDSALYLCASSSGGGRDYGYTFGSGTRLTVV.

This clonotype was recorded at least ten times. CDR3 loop: CSARTSGSINEQFF. DNA for the CDR3: TGCAGTGCTCGGACTAGCGGGAGTATCAATGAGCAGTTCTTC. The rearrangement joins TRBV20-1 to TRBJ2-1, with TRBD2 identical over 13 bases. The CDR3 contains 14 residues. Trimming cost V 5 bases and J 6 bases; bases outside gene matches: 4. Germline values: CDR1 DFQATT, CDR2 SNEGSKA (reference sequence).